This section outlines one T cell receptor (beta chain) sequence together with its context. Per the original data handling: By means of reference gene primer amplification, nucleated cell counts were estimated. The protocol was immunoSEQ multiplex PCR, while the TCRdb copy is restricted to in-frame clones and leaves out a portion. The V and J calls and clone size come from that table; D and trimming were worked out from the DNA. In the table there are about 250,000 clones, about 80% of which are singletons. The data originate from a study of blood T cell repertoires in COVID-19. Study information: Nucleic acid was either cDNA or gDNA, and it came from T cells, B-cell-depleted T cells, or PBMCs.

The CDR3 is made up of 15 amino acids. Germline V gene data show CDR1 as SGDLS and CDR2 as YYNGEE. The V end lost 0 bases, the J end lost 3 bases, and 10 bases lay between the germline ends. This sequence originates from a woman at least 80 years old with acute or convalescent COVID-19. This chain links TRBV9 with TRBJ2-4; D unclear. Sequenced sample: peripheral blood. The CDR3 DNA reads as TGTGCCAGCAGCGTAGGCCCTGAGGTCAAAAACATTCAGTACTTC. This gives the protein CASSVGPEVKNIQYF.